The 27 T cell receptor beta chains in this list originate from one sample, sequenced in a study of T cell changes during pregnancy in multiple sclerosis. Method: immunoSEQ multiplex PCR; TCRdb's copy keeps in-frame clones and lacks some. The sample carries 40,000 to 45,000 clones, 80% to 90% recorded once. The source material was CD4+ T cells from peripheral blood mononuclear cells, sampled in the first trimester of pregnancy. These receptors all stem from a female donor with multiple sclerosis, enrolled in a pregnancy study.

The CDR3 loop reads CASSQRDFQETQYF. DNA for the CDR3: TGTGCCAGTAGTCAGAGGGACTTCCAAGAGACCCAGTACTTC. This sequence joins TRBV19 and TRBJ2-5, with D perhaps matching TRBD2 (6 bases). Germline V gene sequence: CDR1 LNHDA, CDR2 SQIVND (reference sequence). This CDR3 is built from 14 residues. With 5 bases removed from V and 1 base from J, the gap between germline ends came to 11 bases.

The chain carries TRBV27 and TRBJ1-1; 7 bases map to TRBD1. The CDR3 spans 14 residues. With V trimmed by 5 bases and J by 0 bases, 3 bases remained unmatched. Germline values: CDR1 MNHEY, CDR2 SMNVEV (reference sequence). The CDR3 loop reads CASSPGGVNTEAFF. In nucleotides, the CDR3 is TGTGCCAGCAGTCCAGGGGGAGTGAACACTGAAGCTTTCTTT.

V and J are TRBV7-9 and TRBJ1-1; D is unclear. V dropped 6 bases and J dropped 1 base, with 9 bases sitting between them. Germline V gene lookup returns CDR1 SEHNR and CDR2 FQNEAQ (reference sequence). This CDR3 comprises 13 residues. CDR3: CASRVTSNTEAFF. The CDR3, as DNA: TGTGCCAGCAGGGTCACATCGAACACTGAAGCTTTCTTT.

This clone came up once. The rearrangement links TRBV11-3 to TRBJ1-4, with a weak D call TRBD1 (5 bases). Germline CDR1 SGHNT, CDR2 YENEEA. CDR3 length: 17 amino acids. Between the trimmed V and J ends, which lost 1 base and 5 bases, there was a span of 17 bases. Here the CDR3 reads CASSLGLPAGPNEKLFF. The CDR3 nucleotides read TGTGCCAGCAGCTTAGGACTCCCGGCAGGGCCAAATGAAAAACTGTTTTTT.

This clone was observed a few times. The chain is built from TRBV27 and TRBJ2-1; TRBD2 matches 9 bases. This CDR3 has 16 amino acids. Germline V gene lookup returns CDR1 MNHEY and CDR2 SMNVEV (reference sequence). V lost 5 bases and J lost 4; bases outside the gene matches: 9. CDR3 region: CASSAFSGRRYNEQFF. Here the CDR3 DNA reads TGTGCCAGCAGTGCCTTTAGCGGGAGAAGGTACAATGAGCAGTTCTTC.

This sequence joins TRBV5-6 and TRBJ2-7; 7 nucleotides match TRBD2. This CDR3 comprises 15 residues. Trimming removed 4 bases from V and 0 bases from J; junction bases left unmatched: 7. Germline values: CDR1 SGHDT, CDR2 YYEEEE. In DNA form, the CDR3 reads TGTGCCAGCAGCGCCTTGGGGGGGAGCTCCTACGAGCAGTACTTC. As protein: CASSALGGSSYEQYF.

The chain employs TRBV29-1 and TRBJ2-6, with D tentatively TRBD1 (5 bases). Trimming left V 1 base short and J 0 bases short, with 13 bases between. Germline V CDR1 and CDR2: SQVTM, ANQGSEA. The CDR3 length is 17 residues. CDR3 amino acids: CSVEVRVGASGANVLTF. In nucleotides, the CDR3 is TGCAGCGTTGAAGTGCGAGTTGGGGCCTCTGGGGCCAACGTCCTGACTTTC.

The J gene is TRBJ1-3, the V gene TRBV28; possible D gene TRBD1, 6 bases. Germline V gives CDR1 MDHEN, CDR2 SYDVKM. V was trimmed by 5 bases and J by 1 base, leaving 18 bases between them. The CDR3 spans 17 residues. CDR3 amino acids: CASSGGASSQSGNTIYF. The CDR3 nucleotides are TGTGCCAGCAGTGGGGGGGCCAGTAGTCAATCTGGAAACACCATATATTTT.

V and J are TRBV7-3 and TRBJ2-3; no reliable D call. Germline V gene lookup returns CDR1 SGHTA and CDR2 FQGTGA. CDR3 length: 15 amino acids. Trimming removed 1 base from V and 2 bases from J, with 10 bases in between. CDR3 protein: CASSLIVASTDTQYF. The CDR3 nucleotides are TGTGCCAGCAGCTTAATTGTAGCATCCACAGATACGCAGTATTTT.

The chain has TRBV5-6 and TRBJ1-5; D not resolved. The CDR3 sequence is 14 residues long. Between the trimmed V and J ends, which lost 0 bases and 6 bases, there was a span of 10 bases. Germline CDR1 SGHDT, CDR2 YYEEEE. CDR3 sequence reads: CASSLGGFGQPQHF. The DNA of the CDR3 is TGTGCCAGCAGCTTGGGAGGGTTTGGTCAGCCCCAGCATTTT.

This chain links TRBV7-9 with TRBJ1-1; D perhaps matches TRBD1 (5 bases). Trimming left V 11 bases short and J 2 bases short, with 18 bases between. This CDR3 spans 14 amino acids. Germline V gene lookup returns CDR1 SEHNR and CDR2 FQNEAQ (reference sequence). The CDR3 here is CAGRPLGGNTEAFF. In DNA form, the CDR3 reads TGTGCCGGCCGTCCTTTGGGGGGTAACACTGAAGCTTTCTTT.

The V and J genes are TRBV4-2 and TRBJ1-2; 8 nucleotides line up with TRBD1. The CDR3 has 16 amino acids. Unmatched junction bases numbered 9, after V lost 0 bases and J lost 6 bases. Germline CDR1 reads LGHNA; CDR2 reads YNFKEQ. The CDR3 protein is CASSQELGQVNHGYTF. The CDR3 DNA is TGTGCCAGCAGCCAAGAGTTGGGACAGGTTAATCATGGCTACACCTTC.

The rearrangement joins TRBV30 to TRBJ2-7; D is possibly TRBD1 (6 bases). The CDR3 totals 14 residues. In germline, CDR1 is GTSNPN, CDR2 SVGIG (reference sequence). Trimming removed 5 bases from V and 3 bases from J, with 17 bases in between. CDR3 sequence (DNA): TGTGCCTGGGGGAAGTCGCAGGGGCTCTACGAGCAGTACTTC. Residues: CAWGKSQGLYEQYF. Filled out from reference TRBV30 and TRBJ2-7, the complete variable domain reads SQTIHQWPATLVQPVGSPLSLECTVEGTSNPNLYWYRQAAGRGLQLLFYSVGIGQISSEVPQNLSASRPQDRQFILSSKKLLLSDSGFYLCAWGKSQGLYEQYFGPGTRLTVT.

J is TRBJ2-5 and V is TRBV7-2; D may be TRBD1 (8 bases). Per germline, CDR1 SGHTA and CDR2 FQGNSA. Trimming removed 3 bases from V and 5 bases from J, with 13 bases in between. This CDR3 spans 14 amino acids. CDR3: CASSFQQGGETQYF. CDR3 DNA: TGTGCCAGCAGCTTCCAACAGGGGGGGGAGACCCAGTACTTC.

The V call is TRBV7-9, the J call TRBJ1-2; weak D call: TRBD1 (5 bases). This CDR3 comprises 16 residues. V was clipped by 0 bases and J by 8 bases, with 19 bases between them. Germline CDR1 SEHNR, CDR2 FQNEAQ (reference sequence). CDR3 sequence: CASSLAGRAPVLGYTF. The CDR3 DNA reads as TGTGCCAGCAGCTTAGCAGGCAGGGCACCGGTTCTCGGCTACACCTTC. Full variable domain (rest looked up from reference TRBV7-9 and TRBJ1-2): DTGVSQNPRHKITKRGQNVTFRCDPISEHNRLYWYRQTLGQGPEFLTYFQNEAQLEKSRLLSDRFSAERPKGSFSTLEIQRTEQGDSAMYLCASSLAGRAPVLGYTFGSGTRLTVV.

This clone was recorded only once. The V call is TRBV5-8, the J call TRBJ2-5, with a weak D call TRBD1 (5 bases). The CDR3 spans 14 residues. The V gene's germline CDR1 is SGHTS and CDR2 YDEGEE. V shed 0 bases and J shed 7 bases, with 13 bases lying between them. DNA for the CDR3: TGTGCCAGCAGCTTGGCTCTGGGGCTGGGGACCCAGTACTTC. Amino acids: CASSLALGLGTQYF. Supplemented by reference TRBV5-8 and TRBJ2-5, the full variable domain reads EAGVTQSPTHLIKTRGQQATLRCSPISGHTSVYWYQQALGLGLQFLLWYDEGEERNRGNFPPRFSGRQFPNYSSELNVNALELEDSALYLCASSLALGLGTQYFGPGTRLLVL.

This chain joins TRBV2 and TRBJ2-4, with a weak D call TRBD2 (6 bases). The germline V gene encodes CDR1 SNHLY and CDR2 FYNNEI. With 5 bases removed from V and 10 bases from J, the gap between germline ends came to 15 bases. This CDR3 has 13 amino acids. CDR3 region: CASSSGEARIQYF. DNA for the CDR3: TGTGCCAGCAGTTCCGGGGAGGCACGTATTCAGTACTTC. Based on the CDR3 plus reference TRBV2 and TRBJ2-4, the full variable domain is EPEVTQTPSHQVTQMGQEVILRCVPISNHLYFYWYRQILGQKVEFLVSFYNNEISEKSEIFDDQFSVERPDGSNFTLKIRSTKLEDSAMYFCASSSGEARIQYFGAGTRLSVL.

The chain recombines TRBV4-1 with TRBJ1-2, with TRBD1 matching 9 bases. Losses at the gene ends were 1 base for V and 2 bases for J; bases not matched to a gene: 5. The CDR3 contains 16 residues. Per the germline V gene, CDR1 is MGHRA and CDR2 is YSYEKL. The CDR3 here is CASSQAGTGSNYGYTF. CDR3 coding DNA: TGCGCCAGCAGCCAAGCGGGGACAGGGTCCAACTATGGCTACACCTTC.

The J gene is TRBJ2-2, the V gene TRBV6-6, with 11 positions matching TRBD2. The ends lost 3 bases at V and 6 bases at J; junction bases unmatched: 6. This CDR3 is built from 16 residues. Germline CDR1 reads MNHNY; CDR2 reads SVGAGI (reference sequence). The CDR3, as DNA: TGTGCCAGCAGTTATAGCGGGAGGGCCTCGGCCGGGGAGCTGTTTTTT. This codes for CASSYSGRASAGELFF.

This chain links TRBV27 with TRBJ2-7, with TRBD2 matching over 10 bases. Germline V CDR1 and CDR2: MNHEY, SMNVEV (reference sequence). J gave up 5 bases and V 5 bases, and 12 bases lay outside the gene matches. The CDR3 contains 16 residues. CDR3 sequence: CASSPLASGRAHEQYF. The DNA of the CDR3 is TGTGCCAGCAGTCCACTGGCGAGCGGGAGGGCCCACGAGCAGTACTTC.

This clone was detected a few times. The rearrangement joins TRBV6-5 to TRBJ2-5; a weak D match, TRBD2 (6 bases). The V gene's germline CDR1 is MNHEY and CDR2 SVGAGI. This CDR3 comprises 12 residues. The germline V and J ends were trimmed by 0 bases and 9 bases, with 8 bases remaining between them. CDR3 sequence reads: CASSYSGGPQYF. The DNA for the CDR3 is TGTGCCAGCAGTTACTCGGGGGGTCCCCAGTACTTC.

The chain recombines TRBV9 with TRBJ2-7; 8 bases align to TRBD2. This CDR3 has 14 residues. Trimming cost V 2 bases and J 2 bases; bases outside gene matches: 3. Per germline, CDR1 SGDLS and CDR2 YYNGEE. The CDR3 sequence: CASSVSGLAYEQYF. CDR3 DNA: TGTGCCAGCAGCGTTTCGGGACTAGCCTACGAGCAGTACTTC.

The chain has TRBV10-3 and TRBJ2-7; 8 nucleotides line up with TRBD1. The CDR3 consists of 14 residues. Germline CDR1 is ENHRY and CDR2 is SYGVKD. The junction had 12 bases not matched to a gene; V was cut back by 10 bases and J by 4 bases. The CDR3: CATTEGTGKYEQYF. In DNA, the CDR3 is TGTGCCACAACCGAGGGGACAGGCAAATACGAGCAGTACTTC.

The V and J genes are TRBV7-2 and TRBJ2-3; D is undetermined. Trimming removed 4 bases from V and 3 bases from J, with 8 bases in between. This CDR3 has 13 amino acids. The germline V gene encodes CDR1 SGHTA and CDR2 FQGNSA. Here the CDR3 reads CASSSSPTDTQYF. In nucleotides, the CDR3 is TGTGCCAGCAGCTCTTCTCCTACAGATACGCAGTATTTT.

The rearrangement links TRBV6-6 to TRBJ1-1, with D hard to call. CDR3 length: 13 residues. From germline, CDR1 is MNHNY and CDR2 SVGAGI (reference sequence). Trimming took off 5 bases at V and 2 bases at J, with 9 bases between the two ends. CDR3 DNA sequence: TGTGCCAGCAGTGTGATAGTAAACACTGAAGCTTTCTTT. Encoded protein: CASSVIVNTEAFF.

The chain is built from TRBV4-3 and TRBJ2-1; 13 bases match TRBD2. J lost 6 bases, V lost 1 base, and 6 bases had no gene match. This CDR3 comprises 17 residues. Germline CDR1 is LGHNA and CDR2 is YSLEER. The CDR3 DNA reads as TGCGCCAGCAGCCAAGCCGGACTAGCGGGGGAGTTCAATGAGCAGTTCTTC. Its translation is CASSQAGLAGEFNEQFF.

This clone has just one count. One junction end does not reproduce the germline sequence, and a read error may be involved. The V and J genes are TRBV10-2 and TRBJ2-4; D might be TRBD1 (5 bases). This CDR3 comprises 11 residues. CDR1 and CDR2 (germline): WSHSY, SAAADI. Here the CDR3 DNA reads TGCGCCAGCAGTGACGGAAATCTCAGGGACTTC. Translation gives CASSDGNLRDF.